These T cell receptor beta chains were read from a single sample in a study of blood T cell repertoires in COVID-19. Here immunoSEQ multiplex PCR was the method, and the copy in TCRdb shows in-frame clones only, minus some. This sample carries a few hundred thousand clones, about 92% of them seen once, and the ten largest clones take approximately 0.65%. Material for sequencing was PBMCs or T cells enriched from blood (not recorded which). All receptors come from a man between 18 and 29 years old who had recovered from COVID-19. CDR3s include the opening cysteine and the closing phenylalanine or tryptophan. A D gene is named only where the DNA matches it firmly. Expanded clones get a size class; other rows say once, few or many, or leave the size out.

clone_size j_call d_call v_call cdr3_nt cdr3_aa
- TRBJ1-5 - TRBV29-1 TGCAGCGTTGAACGGGGAAATCAGCCCCAGCATTTT CSVERGNQPQHF
- TRBJ2-7 - TRBV29-1 TGCAGCGCCAGGGGCTCCTACGAGCAGTACTTC CSARGSYEQYF
- TRBJ1-1 TRBD1 TRBV5-4 TGTGCCAGCAGCCGCGGGACAGGGGTCCTTAACACTGAAGCTTTCTTT CASSRGTGVLNTEAFF
- TRBJ1-5 - TRBV28 TGTGCCAGCAGTTCCCCTTCAGGGAATGGTCAGCCCCAGCATTTT CASSSPSGNGQPQHF
once TRBJ2-5 TRBD1 TRBV11-3 TGTGCCAGCAGCTTACGAGGGGGCGGGGAGACCCAGTACTTC CASSLRGGGETQYF
- TRBJ2-7 - TRBV7-8 TGTGCCAGCAGCTTATTCGGGGATCCTTACTACGAGCAGTACTTC CASSLFGDPYYEQYF
- TRBJ2-5 TRBD2 TRBV11-2 TGTGCCAGCAGCCGGGGACTAGCGGGAGGGTTGCAAGAGACCCAGTACTTC CASSRGLAGGLQETQYF
- TRBJ1-4 - TRBV3-1/TRBV3-2 TGTGCCAGCAGCCAAGGGAGTAGAGGCAGGGGAAAACTGTTTTTT CASSQGSRGRGKLFF
- TRBJ1-2 - TRBV25-1 TGTGCCAGCAGTAACCCACGGGGGGTTGGCTATGGCTACACCTTC CASSNPRGVGYGYTF
- TRBJ2-1 TRBD2 TRBV11-2 TGTGCCAGCAGCGGTAGCGGGGGGGCCGATGGGCAGTTCTTC CASSGSGGADGQFF
- TRBJ1-2 TRBD1 TRBV18 TGTGCCAGCTCAGCTTTAACCGGGACAGGGGACTATGGCTACACCTTC CASSALTGTGDYGYTF
- TRBJ2-5 TRBD2 TRBV3-1/TRBV3-2 TGTGCCAGCAGCCCCGAAGGGACTAGCGGGGGAGAGACCCAGTACTTC CASSPEGTSGGETQYF
- TRBJ1-1 - TRBV12-3/TRBV12-4 TGTGCCAGCAGTTTAGATTCAGGGTTCTTTGCTTTCTTT CASSLDSGFFAFF
- TRBJ2-3 TRBD1 TRBV7-9 TGTGCCAGCAGCTTTGGGGCAGGGGGAAGCACAGATACGCAGTATTTT CASSFGAGGSTDTQYF
- TRBJ2-7 - TRBV18 TGTGCCAGCTCACCAAGCACCCAGGCCCGGGAGCAGTACTTC CASSPSTQAREQYF
once TRBJ1-2 - TRBV5-1 TGCGCCAGCAGGCCGACGGAGGTCGGGTATGGCTACACCTTC CASRPTEVGYGYTF
once TRBJ2-1 TRBD2 TRBV19 TGTGCCAGTAGTAACCCCCCAGCTAGCGGGAGGGGTGAGCAGTTCTTC CASSNPPASGRGEQFF
- TRBJ2-1 TRBD1 TRBV9 TGTGCCAGCAGCGTAGGGGGGACAGGAGACAATGAGCAGTTCTTC CASSVGGTGDNEQFF
few TRBJ2-7 TRBD1 TRBV18 TGTGCCAGCTCACCAGGGACAGGCCACTACGAGCAGTACTTC CASSPGTGHYEQYF
- TRBJ1-5 TRBD1 TRBV3-1/TRBV3-2 TGTGCCAGCGGTCAGGGGGGTAATCAGCCCCAGCATTTT CASGQGGNQPQHF
- TRBJ1-2 TRBD1 TRBV30 TGTGCCTGGACGGGGACAGGCGGTGGCTACACCTTC CAWTGTGGGYTF
- TRBJ1-1 TRBD1 TRBV6-6 TGTGCCAGCAGTCGGGCGGGTCGGCAGGGGGCCGGGACTGAAGCTTTCTTT CASSRAGRQGAGTEAFF
- TRBJ1-3 - TRBV9 TGTGCCAGCAGTTCTTACTCTGGAAACACCATATATTTT CASSSYSGNTIYF
- TRBJ2-3 - TRBV7-2 TGTGCCAGCAGCTTAGGGACTGATGCAGATACGCAGTATTTT CASSLGTDADTQYF
- TRBJ1-3 TRBD1 TRBV28 TGCATGGTGCGTCGTGCGGGGACAGGTCCCCCCGGGGATTTT CMVRRAGTGPPGDF
- TRBJ2-7 - TRBV28 TGTGCCAGCAGTTTCTCGGTTAGATACGAGCAGTACTTC CASSFSVRYEQYF
- TRBJ1-3 - TRBV18 TGTGCCAGCTCACCTTCATGGACACCCTCTGGAAACACCATATATTTT CASSPSWTPSGNTIYF
- TRBJ1-5 - TRBV2 TGTGCCAGCAGTACGAGGGAGTCAGATCAGCCCCAGCATTTT CASSTRESDQPQHF
- TRBJ1-5 - TRBV4-1 TGCGCCAGCAGCCAAGACGACAGGACTCAGCCCCAGCATTTT CASSQDDRTQPQHF
- TRBJ1-2 - TRBV27 TGTGCCAGCACCCCAAACAGGGCTGCTAACTATGGCTACACCTTC CASTPNRAANYGYTF
- TRBJ2-1 TRBD2 TRBV5-1 TGCGCCAGCAGCCCCGGGACTAGCGGGGGGGGTGAGCAGTTCTTC CASSPGTSGGGEQFF
- TRBJ2-7 TRBD1 TRBV29-1 TGCAGCGTGGGCCAGGACAGGGTGACCTACGAGCAGTACTTC CSVGQDRVTYEQYF
- TRBJ1-3 - TRBV10-2 TGCGCCAGCGCAATGACACAGGGTCCGGGAAACACCATATATTTT CASAMTQGPGNTIYF
- TRBJ1-2 - TRBV5-1 TGCGCCAGCAGCTTGGCCCCGGGGGGGGGTCACTATGGCTACACCTTC CASSLAPGGGHYGYTF
- TRBJ1-2 TRBD1 TRBV29-1 TGCAGCGTTGGACAGGGTAGAGCTTACAACTATGGCTACACCTTC CSVGQGRAYNYGYTF
- TRBJ2-3 - TRBV12-3/TRBV12-4 TGTGCCAGCAGTTTACCGGGGGATACGCAGTATTTT CASSLPGDTQYF
- TRBJ1-2 TRBD1 TRBV6-5 TGTGCCAGCAGTCGGGGACAGGGGTATGGCTACACCTTC CASSRGQGYGYTF
- TRBJ1-6 TRBD1 TRBV28 TGTGCCAGCAGTTTATCCACGGGACAGCTAAGTAATTCACCCCTCCACTTT CASSLSTGQLSNSPLHF
- TRBJ2-7 TRBD1 TRBV5-1 TGCGCCAGCAGCTTGGAGACAGGGGGACCGTACGAGCAGTACTTC CASSLETGGPYEQYF
- TRBJ1-1 - TRBV28 TGTGCCAGCAGTCTCCCTACTGAAGCTTTCTTT CASSLPTEAFF
- TRBJ2-7 - TRBV18 TGTGCCAGCTCACCTACCCGAGGGGGAGCGTACGAGCAGTACTTC CASSPTRGGAYEQYF
- TRBJ2-5 TRBD1 TRBV28 TGTGCCAGCCACCCGGGACAGGCCCTTGTGACCCAGTACTTC CASHPGQALVTQYF
- TRBJ2-7 - TRBV5-1 TGCGCCAGCAGCTTGGCCTGGCAGGGCGAGCAGTACTTC CASSLAWQGEQYF
- TRBJ2-1 TRBD1 TRBV28 TGTGCCAGCAGTTCGCCCACCAGGGGGAGCCTACTCAATGAGCAGTTCTTC CASSSPTRGSLLNEQFF
- TRBJ1-2 - TRBV2 TGTGCCAGCAGTGAAAGACAGGCCACAATCCTCTATGGCTACACCTTC CASSERQATILYGYTF
- TRBJ1-4 - TRBV7-7 TGTGCCAGCAGCTTAAATCTAGACGAAAAACTGTTTTTT CASSLNLDEKLFF
- TRBJ1-4 - TRBV27 TGTGCCAGCAGTCCACGGGGAGGGTTCCCAACTAATGAAAAACTGTTTTTT CASSPRGGFPTNEKLFF
- TRBJ2-2 - TRBV21-1 TGTGCCAGCAGCAAATGGCGAGCGGCCGGGGAGCTGTTTTTT CASSKWRAAGELFF
- TRBJ2-3 TRBD2 TRBV6-1 TGTGCCAGCAGTGAAACGGGGGGGCCATATACGCAGTATTTT CASSETGGPYTQYF
- TRBJ2-2 - TRBV9 TGTGCCAGCAGCGTAACAGGCGCGAACACCGGGGAGCTGTTTTTT CASSVTGANTGELFF
- TRBJ2-7 TRBD1 TRBV3-1/TRBV3-2 TGTGCCAGCAGCCAAGATGCCGGGACAGTCTACGAGCAGTACTTC CASSQDAGTVYEQYF
- TRBJ1-2 - TRBV29-1 TGCAGCGTTGCTGACTATGGCTACACCTTC CSVADYGYTF
- TRBJ1-2 TRBD1 TRBV19 TGTGCCAGTACTACACAGGGGGTCCGCTATGGCTACACCTTC CASTTQGVRYGYTF
- TRBJ1-4 TRBD1 TRBV5-4 TGTGCCAGCAGCTTGAGGACAGGGTTGACTAATGAAAAACTGTTTTTT CASSLRTGLTNEKLFF
- TRBJ1-5 - TRBV6-5 TGTGCCAGCAATAATACAGGGTATCAGCCCCAGCATTTT CASNNTGYQPQHF